Listed below are T cell receptor beta chains from one sample, sequenced in a study of cytomegalovirus exposure and HLA in healthy donors. Sequencing was performed with immunoSEQ multiplex PCR; in TCRdb, only in-frame clones are kept and a portion is missing. This sample has 100,000 to 150,000 clones, with about 86% found just once. Sample: PBMCs. Receptors originate from a man aged 18-30 years in good health and CMV-seronegative. The conserved cysteine and the conserved F or W are not part of the CDR3 here. A clone size is listed for some rows: how often the clone was seen (once, few, many), or a class if it is expanded.

v_gene | abundance | CDR3aa
TRBV7-9 | NA | ASSLSGDAF
TRBV9 | NA | ASSAEGAYIYGYT
TRBV28 | NA | ASSSGQTSGNTIY
TRBV10-3 | NA | AISLSTTGSSYNEQF
TRBV4-1 | NA | ASSLLAGGGIEAQH
TRBV7-6 | NA | ASSLTDSSNQPQH
TRBV29-1 | NA | SVVVGYYGYT
TRBV27 | NA | ASKFQRGWNTEAF
TRBV30 | NA | AWGRVYEDTQY
TRBV25-1 | NA | ASREGNEQF
TRBV7-2 | few | ASSLTVDTYEQY
TRBV2 | NA | AKPTGGGNTIY
TRBV11-2 | NA | ASSLRGGSNTGELF
TRBV4-3 | once | ASSHVGQGNNSPLH
TRBV5-4 | NA | ASSVGGGARSGELF
TRBV4-3 | NA | ASSLTGANTEAF
TRBV4-3 | NA | ASSPRSADGYT
TRBV30 | NA | AWDRSEKLF
TRBV7-6 | NA | ASQGIRGGADSYEQY
TRBV18 | NA | ASSPPGLYNEQF
TRBV7-9 | NA | ASSLEGGSSNQPQH
TRBV27 | NA | ASSFSGVLLNTEAF